Detailed here is one T cell receptor (beta chain). What it binds is unknown. The entry originates in a study of Ad26.COV2.S vaccination and SARS-CoV-2 variants. About the study: Enrolled in COV1001, the donor was in the Ad26.COV2.S trial arm, which received the vaccine.

The sample's treatment: around 19 received Ad26.COV2.S at low or high dose, single or two shots; roughly five received placebo; per-sample allocation not given. Samples were taken on day 63 after the first vaccine or placebo injection. Here immunoSEQ multiplex PCR was the method, and the copy in TCRdb shows in-frame clones only, minus some. The sample has 350,000 to 500,000 clones, 88% seen once. Points from the study as a whole: The TCR breadth and depth analyses may have produced an underestimate of total T cell responses. Vaccine and placebo groups showed comparable non-spike TCR breadth.

The specimen was peripheral blood, collected in a trial of Ad26.COV2.S vaccine versus placebo. This sequence was found in a person between 18 and 59 years old who received the Ad26.COV2.S COVID-19 vaccine or a placebo.

In nucleotides, the CDR3 is TGTGCCAGCAGCTTGCGGGACAGTAAGTTCTTC. It is translated as CASSLRDSKFF. The chain joins TRBV7-9 to TRBJ2-1, with a weak D call TRBD1 (7 bases). The CDR3 contains 11 residues. V was trimmed by 3 bases and J by 14 bases, leaving 11 bases between them. Looked up from germline, CDR1 is SEHNR and CDR2 is FQNEAQ (reference sequence).